This TCR beta chain was observed in a study of blood T cell repertoires in COVID-19. In the study overall: The United States, Italy and Spain supplied acute and convalescent COVID-19 samples. PBMCs, B-cell-depleted T cells, or T cells were the source of the cDNA or gDNA that made up the material.

Trimming took off 0 bases at V and 1 base at J, with 10 bases between the two ends. The CDR3 runs 15 residues. The V gene's germline CDR1 is SGHTA and CDR2 FQGNSA. Clones were read by immunoSEQ multiplex PCR, and TCRdb kept only the in-frame ones, dropping some. In the table there are fewer than 150,000 clones, 75% to 90% of which are singletons. The sequence was obtained from a woman aged 45-65 years who had recovered from COVID-19. Material: peripheral blood. The V call is TRBV7-2, the J call TRBJ2-7, with D maybe TRBD2 (6 bases). The CDR3 loop is CASSLAGRGSYEQYF. CDR3 DNA: TGTGCCAGCAGCTTAGCCGGGAGAGGGTCCTACGAGCAGTACTTC.